One and the same sample provided the 31 T cell receptor beta chains below, sequenced in a study of blood T cell repertoires in COVID-19 (dated by TCRdb to about 2020). Preparation of the library involved the immunoSEQ multiplex PCR assay. TCRdb took this table from immuneACCESS and kept in-frame rearrangements with V and J called. Such tables lack part of the clones; where checked against another copy, unresolved V genes explain under half of the gap, and the rest is unexplained. This sample has about 130,000 clones in its table, and roughly 87% of those were observed once. About a sixth of the sample is held by the ten biggest clonotypes. Sample: PBMCs or T cells enriched from blood (not recorded which). The receptors derive from a man younger than 40 who had recovered from COVID-19.

This chain connects TRBV5-1 to TRBJ1-4, with D possibly TRBD1 on 6 matching bases. Trimming removed 5 bases at V and 7 bases at J, with 18 bases between. Germline lookup yields CDR1 SGHRS and CDR2 YFSETQ. This CDR3 has 15 residues. This CDR3 reads CASSIGQSIGEKLFF. CDR3 sequence (DNA): TGCGCCAGCAGTATCGGACAGTCCATCGGTGAAAAACTGTTTTTT.

The chain combines TRBV10-2 with TRBJ1-5, with D perhaps matching TRBD1 (6 bases). This CDR3 is built from 15 residues. V was pared by 7 bases and J by 1 base, with 14 bases between. From germline, CDR1 is WSHSY and CDR2 SAAADI. CDR3 loop: CASTQSGDSNQPQHF. CDR3 nucleotide sequence: TGCGCCAGCACTCAATCAGGGGACAGCAATCAGCCCCAGCATTTT.

This rearrangement joins TRBV2 to TRBJ2-5; a weak D match, TRBD1 (6 bases). Germline lookup yields CDR1 SNHLY and CDR2 FYNNEI. The CDR3 is 16 residues long. The V gene lost 6 bases and the J gene lost 0 bases, with 17 bases spanning the gap. Written as DNA, the CDR3 is TGTGCCAGCAGGGGCCGGACAGAGAAGTACCAAGAGACCCAGTACTTC. It codes for CASRGRTEKYQETQYF.

CDR3: CASSQDGIPEQYF. The CDR3 DNA follows: TGTGCCAGCAGCCAAGATGGCATTCCCGAGCAGTACTTC. V and J are TRBV14 and TRBJ2-7; D unclear. V lost 0 bases and J lost 6, with 9 bases in between. The CDR3 length is 13 residues. Germline loops: CDR1 SGHDN, CDR2 FVKESK.

The V gene is TRBV27, the J gene TRBJ2-2; 7 bases line up with TRBD2. CDR1 and CDR2 from the germline V gene are MNHEY and SMNVEV (reference sequence). Losses at the gene ends were 8 bases for V and 2 bases for J; bases not matched to a gene: 11. The CDR3 consists of 16 residues. This CDR3 reads CASLLRASGNTGELFF. In DNA, the CDR3 is TGTGCCAGCCTCCTCCGTGCTAGCGGTAACACCGGGGAGCTGTTTTTT.

The chain carries TRBV11-2 and TRBJ2-7, with 9 positions matching TRBD1. In germline, CDR1 is SGHAT, CDR2 FQNNGV. V dropped 5 bases and J dropped 6; count of bases not matched to a gene: 5. CDR3 size: 13 residues. CDR3 sequence reads: CASSPGTGLEQYV. The CDR3 coding sequence is TGTGCCAGCAGCCCAGGGACAGGGCTCGAGCAGTACGTC.

The chain is built from TRBV19 and TRBJ2-2, with 11 bases identical to TRBD2. The J segment lost 0 bases and the V segment lost 4 bases, leaving 4 bases of the junction unmatched. The CDR3 length is 17 residues. The germline V gene encodes CDR1 LNHDA and CDR2 SQIVND (reference sequence). This chain's CDR3 is CASSTGTSGANTGELFF. The CDR3 DNA reads as TGTGCCAGTAGTACCGGGACTAGCGGAGCGAACACCGGGGAGCTGTTTTTT.

This clone was detected once. This chain links TRBV21-1 with TRBJ1-4; TRBD1 was called by the table and not checked on the DNA. TRBV21-1 is a pseudogene locus. The CDR3 loop spans 19 amino acids. The CDR3 loop is CASSKNTRELGTRREKLFF. The CDR3 coding sequence is TGTGCCAGCAGCAAAAACACGCGAGAATTAGGGACAAGGAGGGAAAAACTGTTTTTT.

The J gene is TRBJ1-6, the V gene TRBV9; D is undetermined. Germline V CDR1 and CDR2: SGDLS, YYNGEE. The length of the CDR3 is 14 residues. V lost 3 bases and J 13 bases, leaving 17 bases between the germline ends. This CDR3 reads CASSGWETKSPLHF. CDR3 bases: TGTGCCAGCAGCGGCTGGGAGACCAAGTCCCCCCTCCACTTT.

This sequence joins TRBV6-5 and TRBJ2-1; 7 nucleotides agree with TRBD2. Per the germline V gene, CDR1 is MNHEY and CDR2 is SVGAGI. Germline trimming cut 7 bases from V and 3 bases from J; bases unmatched to any gene: 9. The CDR3 contains 15 residues. CDR3 amino acids: CASTTTSAVYNEQFF. CDR3 nucleotide sequence: TGTGCCAGCACAACAACTAGCGCCGTCTACAATGAGCAGTTCTTC.

V usage is TRBV4-1 and J usage is TRBJ2-3, with TRBD2 matching over 13 bases. The V and J ends lost 2 bases and 10 bases, in that order; junction bases with no gene match: 9. The CDR3 contains 16 residues. Germline loops: CDR1 MGHRA, CDR2 YSYEKL. The CDR3 spells CASSQPWTSGSGPQYF. In DNA form, the CDR3 reads TGCGCCAGCAGCCAACCTTGGACTAGCGGGAGCGGCCCGCAGTATTTT.

The rearrangement joins TRBV3-1 (or the pseudogene TRBV3-2) to TRBJ1-2; no firm D call. Trimming stripped 6 bases from V and 4 bases from J, with 15 bases between. Germline V gene lookup returns CDR1 LGHDT and CDR2 YNNKEL (reference sequence). CDR3 size: 14 residues. CDR3 amino acids: CASRYSASLYGYTF. CDR3 nucleotide sequence: TGTGCCAGCAGGTACTCGGCTAGCCTCTATGGCTACACCTTC.

The CDR3 here is CASSATSLNTGELFF. The CDR3, as DNA: TGTGCCAGCAGCGCGACTAGCTTGAACACCGGGGAGCTGTTTTTT. The chain employs TRBV9 and TRBJ2-2; TRBD2 matches at 7 bases. The CDR3 is 15 amino acids. V lost 3 bases, J lost 1 base, and 3 bases stayed unmatched. CDR1 is SGDLS, CDR2 YYNGEE, per germline. The whole variable domain, remainder taken from reference TRBV9 and TRBJ2-2, is DSGVTQTPKHLITATGQRVTLRCSPRSGDLSVYWYQQSLDQGLQFLIQYYNGEERAKGNILERFSAQQFPDLHSELNLSSLELGDSALYFCASSATSLNTGELFFGEGSRLTVL.

This sequence joins TRBV14 and TRBJ2-1; D is perhaps TRBD1 (6 bases). Germline-derived CDR1 and CDR2 are SGHDN and FVKESK. The CDR3 totals 15 residues. Trimming stripped 2 bases from V and 5 bases from J, with 13 bases between. CDR3 amino acids: CASSQSGHRDNEQFF. For the CDR3, the DNA is TGTGCCAGCAGCCAATCCGGGCACAGGGACAATGAGCAGTTCTTC.

The chain couples TRBV2 to TRBJ1-1; 8 nucleotides match TRBD1. The CDR3 spans 13 residues. Trimming took 6 bases from V and 6 from J; bases not matched to a gene: 6. Germline V lookup: CDR1 SNHLY, CDR2 FYNNEI. The chain's CDR3 is CASRPGQASEAFF. CDR3 DNA sequence: TGTGCCAGCAGACCGGGACAGGCTTCTGAAGCTTTCTTT. Full variable domain (remainder filled in from reference TRBV2 and TRBJ1-1): EPEVTQTPSHQVTQMGQEVILRCVPISNHLYFYWYRQILGQKVEFLVSFYNNEISEKSEIFDDQFSVERPDGSNFTLKIRSTKLEDSAMYFCASRPGQASEAFFGQGTRLTVV.

V gene TRBV10-3 combines with J gene TRBJ1-5; 7 positions agree with TRBD1. The V and J ends lost 6 bases and 3 bases, in that order; junction bases with no gene match: 5. CDR3 length: 14 residues. Germline CDR1 reads ENHRY; CDR2 reads SYGVKD. CDR3 DNA sequence: TGTGCCATCAGCCCGACAGGGAACAATCAGCCCCAGCATTTT. Translated: CAISPTGNNQPQHF.

The J gene is TRBJ2-3, the V gene TRBV25-1; the D is unclear. Trimming stripped 4 bases from V and 0 bases from J, with 5 bases between. From germline, CDR1 is MGHDK and CDR2 SYGVNS. This CDR3 comprises 13 residues. CDR3 protein: CASSVSSTDTQYF. CDR3 coding DNA: TGTGCCAGCAGTGTATCTAGCACAGATACGCAGTATTTT.

The chain employs TRBV19 and TRBJ2-5, with 11 nucleotides matching TRBD2. Germline V gene data show CDR1 as LNHDA and CDR2 as SQIVND (reference sequence). The CDR3 runs 16 residues. Trimming at V came to 3 bases and at J to 2 bases, leaving 5 bases not matched to a gene. This chain's CDR3 is CASSIGLAGGQETQYF. The CDR3 DNA follows: TGTGCCAGTAGTATCGGGCTAGCGGGGGGACAAGAGACCCAGTACTTC.

This sequence joins TRBV9 and TRBJ1-3, with 9 bases that match TRBD1. V lost 3 bases to trimming and J lost 4 bases; unmatched junction nucleotides: 2. Germline assignment: CDR1 SGDLS and CDR2 YYNGEE. The CDR3 is 14 residues long. CDR3 nucleotides: TGTGCCAGCAGCGGGACAGGGGTCGGAAACACCATATATTTT. Translated: CASSGTGVGNTIYF.

The J gene is TRBJ2-7, the V gene TRBV28, with D maybe TRBD1 (6 bases). The CDR3 extends over 14 amino acids. From germline, CDR1 is MDHEN and CDR2 SYDVKM. V was shortened by 3 bases and J by 2 bases, with 11 bases between the two germline ends. The CDR3 DNA sequence: TGTGCCAGCAGTTTTGGACAGCTCACCTACGAGCAGTACTTC. Its translation: CASSFGQLTYEQYF.

This sequence joins TRBV21-1 and TRBJ1-3; the table assigns TRBD1, which was not confirmed against the DNA. TRBV21-1 is recorded as a pseudogene. This CDR3 is built from 14 residues. The CDR3 region has the DNA TGTGCCACCAACAGGGTCATCTCTGGAAACACCATATATTTT. It is translated as CATNRVISGNTIYF.

CDR3 coding DNA: TGTGCCAGCAGCTTAGATGTCACCCCGGGATTCTTT. Its protein is CASSLDVTPGFF. V and J are TRBV7-9 and TRBJ1-1, with no clear D. Germline V lookup: CDR1 SEHNR, CDR2 FQNEAQ (reference sequence). The CDR3 is 12 amino acids. V was shortened by 1 base and J by 14 bases, with 14 bases between the two germline ends.

The rearrangement joins TRBV6-5 to TRBJ1-4, with D uncertain. Deletions cut 0 bases from V and 5 bases from J, with 7 bases between. The CDR3 has 14 amino acids. Germline CDR1 MNHEY, CDR2 SVGAGI. The DNA for the CDR3 is TGTGCCAGCAGTTACTCGAACGGGAATGAAAAACTGTTTTTT. Amino acid sequence: CASSYSNGNEKLFF.

The rearrangement links TRBV6-4 to TRBJ1-2, with TRBD1 matching 7 bases. Germline CDR1 reads MRHNA; CDR2 reads SNTAGT. After removal of 9 bases from V and 4 bases from J, the junction contained 14 bases not matched to a gene. There are 15 residues in the CDR3. CDR3 bases: TGTGCCAGTAAAGAAAGGGACAGAGATATCTATGGCTACACCTTC. Translation gives CASKERDRDIYGYTF.

The rearrangement joins TRBV5-1 to TRBJ1-1, with TRBD1 matching over 8 bases. V lost 3 bases to trimming and J lost 4 bases; unmatched junction nucleotides: 5. The germline V gene encodes CDR1 SGHRS and CDR2 YFSETQ. The CDR3 runs 14 residues. As DNA, the CDR3 is TGCGCCAGCAGCTCGGACAGGGAAGGCACTGAAGCTTTCTTT. Protein sequence: CASSSDREGTEAFF.

J is TRBJ2-3 and V is TRBV27; 12 nucleotides line up with TRBD1. Germline V gene sequence: CDR1 MNHEY, CDR2 SMNVEV (reference sequence). The CDR3 contains 15 residues. V gave up 3 bases and J gave up 5 bases; unmatched junction bases: 3. The CDR3 DNA sequence: TGTGCCAGCAGTTTCGGGACAGGGGGCAGAGATACGCAGTATTTT. It specifies CASSFGTGGRDTQYF.

The rearrangement uses TRBV3-1 (or the pseudogene TRBV3-2) and TRBJ2-1, with TRBD2 matching 11 bases. The germline V gene encodes CDR1 LGHDT and CDR2 YNNKEL (reference sequence). The CDR3 runs 18 residues. V lost 1 base, J lost 7 bases, and 12 bases stayed unmatched. The chain's CDR3 is CASSQGTSGRRSGNEQFF. The CDR3 DNA is TGTGCCAGCAGCCAAGGCACTAGCGGGAGACGTTCGGGTAATGAGCAGTTCTTC.

This chain links TRBV3-1 (or the pseudogene TRBV3-2) with TRBJ1-3, with no clear D. V lost 3 bases to trimming and J lost 2 bases, with 11 bases between them. Germline CDR1 reads LGHDT; CDR2 reads YNNKEL (reference sequence). The CDR3 consists of 15 residues. CDR3 sequence (DNA): TGTGCCAGCAGCCACCTCAGTTTGGCTGGAAACACCATATATTTT. Translation gives CASSHLSLAGNTIYF.

The chain joins TRBV6-5 to TRBJ2-1; TRBD2 agrees at 9 bases. The ends lost 0 bases at V and 7 bases at J; junction bases unmatched: 7. This CDR3 is 16 amino acids long. Germline assignment: CDR1 MNHEY and CDR2 SVGAGI. The CDR3 protein is CASSYSTASGKNEQFF. CDR3 nucleotides: TGTGCCAGCAGTTACTCGACGGCTAGCGGGAAGAATGAGCAGTTCTTC.

The chain is built from TRBV5-1 and TRBJ2-2; 10 bases match TRBD2. With 1 base clipped from V and 6 bases from J, the junction kept 6 bases outside the gene matches. The CDR3 has 16 amino acids. Germline lookup yields CDR1 SGHRS and CDR2 YFSETQ. The CDR3 region has the DNA TGCGCCAGCAGCTTGCCCTCTAGCGGGAGTGCCGGGGAGCTGTTTTTT. Residues: CASSLPSSGSAGELFF.

This rearrangement joins TRBV7-2 to TRBJ2-4, with no clear D. The length of the CDR3 is 12 residues. V was shortened by 4 bases and J by 5 bases, with 6 bases between the two germline ends. CDR1 and CDR2 from the germline V gene are SGHTA and FQGNSA. CDR3 protein: CASSYSQNIQYF. The CDR3 DNA sequence: TGTGCCAGCAGCTACTCACAAAACATTCAGTACTTC.